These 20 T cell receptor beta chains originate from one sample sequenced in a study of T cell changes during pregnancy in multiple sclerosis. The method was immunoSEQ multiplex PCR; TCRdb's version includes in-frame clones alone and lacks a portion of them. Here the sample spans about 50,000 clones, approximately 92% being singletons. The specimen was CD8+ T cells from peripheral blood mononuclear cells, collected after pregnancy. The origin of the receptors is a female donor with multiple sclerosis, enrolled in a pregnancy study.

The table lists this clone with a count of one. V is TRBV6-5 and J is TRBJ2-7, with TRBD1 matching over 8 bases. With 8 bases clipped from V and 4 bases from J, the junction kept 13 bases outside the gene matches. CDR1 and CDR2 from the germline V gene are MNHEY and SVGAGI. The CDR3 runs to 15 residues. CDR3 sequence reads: CASHPLSGGLYEQYF. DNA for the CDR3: TGTGCCAGCCACCCATTATCAGGGGGCCTTTACGAGCAGTACTTC.

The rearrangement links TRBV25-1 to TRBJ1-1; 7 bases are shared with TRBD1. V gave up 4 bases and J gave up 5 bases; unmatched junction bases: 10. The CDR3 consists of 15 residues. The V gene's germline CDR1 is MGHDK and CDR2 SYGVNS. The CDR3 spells CASSAGQFMGTEAFF. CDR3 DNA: TGTGCCAGCAGTGCGGGACAGTTCATGGGGACTGAAGCTTTCTTT.

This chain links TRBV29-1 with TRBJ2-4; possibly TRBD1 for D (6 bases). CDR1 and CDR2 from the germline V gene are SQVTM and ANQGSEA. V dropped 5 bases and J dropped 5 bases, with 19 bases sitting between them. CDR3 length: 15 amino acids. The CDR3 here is CSVTNYRVGENIQYF. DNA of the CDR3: TGCAGCGTTACCAACTACAGGGTTGGGGAAAACATTCAGTACTTC.

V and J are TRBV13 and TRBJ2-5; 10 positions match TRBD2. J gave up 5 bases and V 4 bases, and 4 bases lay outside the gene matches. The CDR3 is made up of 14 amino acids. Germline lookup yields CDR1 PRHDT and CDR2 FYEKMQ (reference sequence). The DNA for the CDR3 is TGTGCCAGCAGCTCGGGACTAGCGTGGGAGACCCAGTACTTC. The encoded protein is CASSSGLAWETQYF.

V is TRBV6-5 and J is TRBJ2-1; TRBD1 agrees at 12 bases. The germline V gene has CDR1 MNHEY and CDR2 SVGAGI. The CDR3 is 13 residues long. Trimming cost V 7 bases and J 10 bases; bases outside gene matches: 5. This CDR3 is CASMGTGGREQFF. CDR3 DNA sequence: TGTGCCAGCATGGGGACAGGGGGCCGGGAGCAGTTCTTC.

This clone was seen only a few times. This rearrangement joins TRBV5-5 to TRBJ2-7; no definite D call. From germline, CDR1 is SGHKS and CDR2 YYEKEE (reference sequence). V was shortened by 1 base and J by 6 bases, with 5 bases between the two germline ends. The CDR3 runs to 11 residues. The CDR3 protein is CASSLSGEQYF. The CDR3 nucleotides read TGTGCCAGCAGCTTGTCCGGCGAGCAGTACTTC.

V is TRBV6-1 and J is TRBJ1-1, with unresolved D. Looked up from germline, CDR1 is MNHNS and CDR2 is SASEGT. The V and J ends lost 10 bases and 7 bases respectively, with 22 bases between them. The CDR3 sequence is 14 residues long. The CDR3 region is CATTGYLGIVEAFF. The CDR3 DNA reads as TGTGCCACCACGGGATATCTCGGGATTGTTGAAGCTTTCTTT.

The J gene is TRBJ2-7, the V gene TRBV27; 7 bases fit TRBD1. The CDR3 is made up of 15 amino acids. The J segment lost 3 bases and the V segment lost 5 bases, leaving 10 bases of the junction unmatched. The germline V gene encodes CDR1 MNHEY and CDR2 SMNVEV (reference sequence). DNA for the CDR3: TGTGCCAGCAGTCGACCCGGGACAGCCTTCTACGAGCAGTACTTC. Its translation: CASSRPGTAFYEQYF.

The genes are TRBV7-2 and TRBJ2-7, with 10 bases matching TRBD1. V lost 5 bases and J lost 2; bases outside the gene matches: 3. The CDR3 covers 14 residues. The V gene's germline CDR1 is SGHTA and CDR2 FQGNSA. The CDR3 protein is CASSRGTGAYEQYF. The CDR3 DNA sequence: TGTGCCAGCAGCCGTGGGACAGGGGCCTACGAGCAGTACTTC.

The CDR3 sequence: CVRSLVSTRVHEQYF. The CDR3 DNA is TGTGTCAGAAGCTTAGTTAGCACACGGGTCCACGAGCAGTACTTC. The chain uses TRBV7-5 and TRBJ2-7; TRBD2, the D gene given by the table, was not confirmed from the DNA. TRBV7-5 is flagged as a pseudogene. The CDR3 is made up of 15 amino acids.

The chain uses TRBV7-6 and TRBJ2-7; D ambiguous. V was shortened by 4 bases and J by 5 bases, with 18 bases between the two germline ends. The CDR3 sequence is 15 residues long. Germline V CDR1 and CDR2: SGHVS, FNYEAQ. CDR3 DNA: TGTGCCAGCAGCTCGAGGCCTTTTGGGTTAGACGAGCAGTACTTC. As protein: CASSSRPFGLDEQYF.

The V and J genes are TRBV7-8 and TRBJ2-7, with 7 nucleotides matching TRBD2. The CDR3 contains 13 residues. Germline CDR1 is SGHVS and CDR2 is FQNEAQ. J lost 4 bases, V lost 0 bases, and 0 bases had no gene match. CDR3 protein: CASSLAGGYEQYF. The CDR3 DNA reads TGTGCCAGCAGCTTAGCGGGGGGGTACGAGCAGTACTTC.

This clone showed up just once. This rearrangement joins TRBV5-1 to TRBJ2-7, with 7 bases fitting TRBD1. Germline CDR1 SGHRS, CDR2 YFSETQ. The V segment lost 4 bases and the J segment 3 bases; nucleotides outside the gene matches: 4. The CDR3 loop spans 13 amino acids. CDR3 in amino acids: CASSNGQDYEQYF. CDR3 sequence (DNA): TGCGCCAGCAGCAATGGACAGGACTACGAGCAGTACTTC.

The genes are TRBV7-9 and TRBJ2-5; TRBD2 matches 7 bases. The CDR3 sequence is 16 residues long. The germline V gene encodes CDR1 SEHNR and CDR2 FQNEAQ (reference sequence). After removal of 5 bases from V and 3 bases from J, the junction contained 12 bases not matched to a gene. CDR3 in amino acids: CASSPQLLADEETQYF. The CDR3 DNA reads TGTGCCAGCAGCCCTCAACTGCTAGCGGACGAAGAGACCCAGTACTTC.

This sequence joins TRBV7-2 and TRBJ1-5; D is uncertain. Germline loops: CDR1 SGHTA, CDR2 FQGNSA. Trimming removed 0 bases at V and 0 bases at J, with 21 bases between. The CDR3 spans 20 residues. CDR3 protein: CASSLAVSHHHLLSNQPQHF. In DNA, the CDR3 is TGTGCCAGCAGCTTAGCTGTTTCCCATCATCATTTACTTAGCAATCAGCCCCAGCATTTT.

CDR3 amino acids: CASNRSLHEQYF. CDR3 DNA: TGTGCCAGCAACCGGAGTTTGCACGAGCAGTACTTC. V gene TRBV27 combines with J gene TRBJ2-7; D gene uncertain. The CDR3 covers 12 residues. Germline V gene sequence: CDR1 MNHEY, CDR2 SMNVEV (reference sequence). The V end was cut by 7 bases, the J end by 5 bases, with 12 bases between.

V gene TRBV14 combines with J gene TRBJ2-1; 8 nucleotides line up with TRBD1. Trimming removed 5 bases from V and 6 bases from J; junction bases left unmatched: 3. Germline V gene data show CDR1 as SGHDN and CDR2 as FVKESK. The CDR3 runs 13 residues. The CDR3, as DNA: TGTGCCAGCAGCAGTGACAGGGGCAATGAGCAGTTCTTC. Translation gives CASSSDRGNEQFF.

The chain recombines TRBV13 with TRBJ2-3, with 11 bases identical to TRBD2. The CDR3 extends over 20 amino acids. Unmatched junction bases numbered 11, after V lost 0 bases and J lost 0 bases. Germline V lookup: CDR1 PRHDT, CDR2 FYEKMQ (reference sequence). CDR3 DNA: TGTGCCAGCAGCTTAGGCGCCCGGCTAGCGGGGGGAACTAGCACAGATACGCAGTATTTT. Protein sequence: CASSLGARLAGGTSTDTQYF.

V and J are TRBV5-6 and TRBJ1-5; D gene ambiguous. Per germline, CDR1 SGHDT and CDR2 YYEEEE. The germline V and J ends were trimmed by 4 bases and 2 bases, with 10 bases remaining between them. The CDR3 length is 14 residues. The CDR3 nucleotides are TGTGCCAGCAGCGTAGGAGGTGGCAATCAGCCCCAGCATTTT. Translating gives CASSVGGGNQPQHF.

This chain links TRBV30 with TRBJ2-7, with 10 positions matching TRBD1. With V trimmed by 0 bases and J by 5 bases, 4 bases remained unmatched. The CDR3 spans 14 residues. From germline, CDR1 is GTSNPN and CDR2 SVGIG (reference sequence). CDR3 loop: CAWSVGQGSHEQYF. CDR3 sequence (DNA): TGTGCCTGGAGTGTGGGACAGGGGTCCCACGAGCAGTACTTC.